Included here is one T cell receptor (gamma chain) sequence, with context. Its cognate antigen is unknown. This specimen belongs to a study of human gamma delta and Vdelta1 T cells. Findings of the study overall: Reportedly, Delta One T cells were polyclonal and broadly targeted acute myeloid leukemia.

Trimming at V came to 5 bases and at J to 11 bases, leaving 15 bases not matched to a gene. CDR3 length: 13 amino acids. CDR1 and CDR2 from the germline V gene are VTNTFY and YDVSTARD (reference sequence). TCRdb called clones from the PCR reads again using CATT. The table shows about 8,700 gamma-chain clones, with around 50% occurring only once. V is TRGV3 and J is TRGJ1 or TRGJ2. Sequenced material: Vdelta1 gamma-delta T cells from blood grown in culture (DOT cells). This sequence was found in a human donor in good health. For the CDR3, the DNA is TGTGCCACCTGGGGCCCTGAAATAGGGGAGAAACTCTTT. Translated, it gives CATWGPEIGEKLF.